This T cell receptor (beta chain) was obtained from a study of blood T cells in healthy people across ages. This clonotype was detected only a few times. CDR3 length: 14 residues. Germline CDR1 and CDR2: MNHNS and SASEGT. V was shortened by 3 bases and J by 2 bases, with 11 bases between the two germline ends. Next came a second PCR, run for roughly 6 to 11 cycles, which used a sample-barcoded 5' primer along with a J-beta primer mix. TCRdb redid the calling of the 5' RACE reads with MiXCR, one entry per CDR3 protein. This sample carries about 1.6 million distinct CDR3 sequences, roughly 32% of them seen once, and the ten largest clones take around 10%.

This receptor was identified in a woman aged 30 to 39 in good health. V and J are TRBV6-1 and TRBJ2-7, with D perhaps matching TRBD1 (5 bases). Sequencing was performed on blood. The CDR3 DNA reads TGTGCCAGCAGTGACAGGGTAGGACCCTACGAGCAGTACTTC. This translates into CASSDRVGPYEQYF.